These T cell receptor beta chains were read from a single sample in a study of PD-L1 blockade in urothelial cancer. Produced via immunoSEQ multiplex PCR; TCRdb's table is partial and in-frame only. The data show about 84,000 clones, over 80% seen once. Here the sequenced sample was PBMCs, taken around atezolizumab (anti-PD-L1) treatment. These receptors were obtained from a man between 65 and 85 years old with urothelial cancer. Both conserved end residues are part of each CDR3. The order of the fields is CDR3 protein, CDR3 DNA, clone size, J gene, V gene, D gene. The D gene is left open where the match is weak. Rows give clone size only sometimes, using once, few, many, or a class for an expanded clone.

CDR3aa: CASSYQVVSYGYTF
CDR3nt: TGTGCCAGCAGTTACCAGGTAGTGTCCTATGGCTACACCTTC
abundance: NA
j_gene: TRBJ1-2
v_gene: TRBV6-5
d_gene: NA

CDR3aa: CASSPQQNTEAFF
CDR3nt: TGTGCCAGCTCACCACAGCAGAACACTGAAGCTTTCTTT
abundance: NA
j_gene: TRBJ1-1
v_gene: TRBV18
d_gene: NA

CDR3aa: CASSPWGGLTDTQYF
CDR3nt: TGTGCCAGCAGCCCTTGGGGGGGGCTCACCGATACGCAGTATTTT
abundance: few
j_gene: TRBJ2-3
v_gene: TRBV9
d_gene: NA

CDR3aa: CASSTIGTVYEQYF
CDR3nt: TGTGCCAGCTCAACCATCGGGACAGTATACGAGCAGTACTTC
abundance: NA
j_gene: TRBJ2-7
v_gene: TRBV18
d_gene: TRBD1

CDR3aa: CASSARPGVYEQYF
CDR3nt: TGTGCCAGCAGTGCAAGACCCGGGGTTTACGAGCAGTACTTC
abundance: NA
j_gene: TRBJ2-7
v_gene: TRBV6-1
d_gene: NA

CDR3aa: CASSYDRGGGYTF
CDR3nt: TGCGCCAGCAGCTACGACAGGGGAGGAGGCTACACCTTC
abundance: NA
j_gene: TRBJ1-2
v_gene: TRBV5-1
d_gene: TRBD1

CDR3aa: CASSLGQSRSIQYF
CDR3nt: TGCGCCAGCAGCTTAGGACAGTCTAGGAGCATTCAGTACTTC
abundance: NA
j_gene: TRBJ2-4
v_gene: TRBV5-1
d_gene: NA

CDR3aa: CASSLTIQETQYF
CDR3nt: TGTGCCAGCAGCTTAACAATTCAAGAGACCCAGTACTTC
abundance: NA
j_gene: TRBJ2-5
v_gene: TRBV7-2
d_gene: NA

CDR3aa: CASSHGQGAHIQPQHF
CDR3nt: TGTGCCAGTAGTCACGGACAGGGGGCGCATATTCAGCCCCAGCATTTT
abundance: NA
j_gene: TRBJ1-5
v_gene: TRBV19
d_gene: TRBD1

CDR3aa: CASSLASGVVGYTF
CDR3nt: TGCGCCAGCAGCTTGGCTTCAGGGGTGGTCGGCTACACCTTC
abundance: NA
j_gene: TRBJ1-2
v_gene: TRBV5-1
d_gene: NA

CDR3aa: CASSGGVGSNNQPQHF
CDR3nt: TGTGCCAGCAGCGGGGGGGTTGGATCTAACAATCAGCCCCAGCATTTT
abundance: few
j_gene: TRBJ1-5
v_gene: TRBV2
d_gene: NA

CDR3aa: CASSLNGGATGELFF
CDR3nt: TGTGCCAGCAGCTTAAACGGGGGGGCGACCGGGGAGCTGTTTTTT
abundance: few
j_gene: TRBJ2-2
v_gene: TRBV7-3
d_gene: TRBD2

CDR3aa: CASSLYSLVYEQYF
CDR3nt: TGCGCCAGCAGCTTGTATAGTCTTGTCTACGAGCAGTACTTC
abundance: NA
j_gene: TRBJ2-7
v_gene: TRBV5-1
d_gene: NA

CDR3aa: CASSESGTHYEQYF
CDR3nt: TGTGCCAGCAGTGAAAGCGGGACTCACTACGAGCAGTACTTC
abundance: NA
j_gene: TRBJ2-7
v_gene: TRBV7-2
d_gene: TRBD2

CDR3aa: CSTRTGAGTGELFF
CDR3nt: TGCAGCACTCGGACAGGGGCGGGCACCGGGGAGCTGTTTTTT
abundance: NA
j_gene: TRBJ2-2
v_gene: TRBV29-1
d_gene: TRBD1

CDR3aa: CASTLDNSYEQYF
CDR3nt: TGTGCCAGCACCCTCGACAACTCCTACGAGCAGTACTTC
abundance: NA
j_gene: TRBJ2-7
v_gene: TRBV7-9
d_gene: NA

CDR3aa: CASSLGAPDSYEQYF
CDR3nt: TGTGCCAGCAGCTTGGGGGCGCCAGACTCCTACGAGCAGTACTTC
abundance: NA
j_gene: TRBJ2-7
v_gene: TRBV7-3
d_gene: NA

CDR3aa: CASGTLTGSDRTNTGELFF
CDR3nt: TGTGCTAGTGGTACCCTGACAGGATCAGACAGGACTAACACCGGGGAGCTGTTTTTT
abundance: NA
j_gene: TRBJ2-2
v_gene: TRBV12-5
d_gene: NA

CDR3aa: CASSAVQIGELFF
CDR3nt: TGTGCCAGCAGCGCTGTGCAGATCGGGGAGCTGTTTTTT
abundance: NA
j_gene: TRBJ2-2
v_gene: TRBV5-5
d_gene: NA

CDR3aa: CASFSVGGRQSYF
CDR3nt: TGTGCCAGCTTCTCGGTCGGCGGGAGGCAATCGTACTTC
abundance: NA
j_gene: TRBJ2-7
v_gene: TRBV5-5
d_gene: TRBD2

CDR3aa: CASSPPGVNTEAFF
CDR3nt: TGCGCCAGCAGCCCCCCAGGGGTGAACACTGAAGCTTTCTTT
abundance: NA
j_gene: TRBJ1-1
v_gene: TRBV5-1
d_gene: NA

CDR3aa: CASSYSGGAGYGYTF
CDR3nt: TGTGCCAGCAGTTACTCAGGGGGCGCGGGCTATGGCTACACCTTC
abundance: once
j_gene: TRBJ1-2
v_gene: TRBV6-5
d_gene: TRBD1

CDR3aa: CASSIDPMEQFF
CDR3nt: TGTGCCAGTAGTATAGATCCCATGGAGCAGTTCTTC
abundance: NA
j_gene: TRBJ2-1
v_gene: TRBV19
d_gene: NA

CDR3aa: CASSLAGARTEAFF
CDR3nt: TGTGCCAGCAGCTTAGCAGGGGCAAGGACTGAAGCTTTCTTT
abundance: NA
j_gene: TRBJ1-1
v_gene: TRBV11-1
d_gene: NA

CDR3aa: CATSRDQQGASYNEQFF
CDR3nt: TGTGCCACCAGCAGAGATCAACAGGGGGCCTCCTACAATGAGCAGTTCTTC
abundance: NA
j_gene: TRBJ2-1
v_gene: TRBV15
d_gene: TRBD1

CDR3aa: CASSPTEESYNEQFF
CDR3nt: TGCGCCAGCAGCCCGACAGAAGAGTCCTACAATGAGCAGTTCTTC
abundance: NA
j_gene: TRBJ2-1
v_gene: TRBV5-1
d_gene: NA

CDR3aa: CATSRDNRGQGGYTF
CDR3nt: TGTGCCACCAGCAGAGACAACAGGGGGCAGGGTGGCTACACCTTC
abundance: NA
j_gene: TRBJ1-2
v_gene: TRBV15
d_gene: TRBD1

CDR3aa: CASSLLEAQGSSTDTQYF
CDR3nt: TGTGCCAGCAGCTTGTTAGAGGCACAGGGCTCTAGCACAGATACGCAGTATTTT
abundance: NA
j_gene: TRBJ2-3
v_gene: TRBV5-6
d_gene: NA

CDR3aa: CASSLDFPGQGGRLEQFF
CDR3nt: TGTGCCAGCAGCTTAGATTTCCCCGGACAGGGTGGGAGGTTGGAGCAGTTCTTC
abundance: NA
j_gene: TRBJ2-1
v_gene: TRBV11-3
d_gene: TRBD1

CDR3aa: CASSAGQGNEQYF
CDR3nt: TGTGCCAGCAGCGCGGGACAGGGTAACGAGCAGTACTTC
abundance: NA
j_gene: TRBJ2-7
v_gene: TRBV7-6
d_gene: TRBD1

CDR3aa: CSAAPGGAETQYF
CDR3nt: TGCAGCGCGGCCCCGGGGGGGGCAGAGACCCAGTACTTC
abundance: few
j_gene: TRBJ2-5
v_gene: TRBV29-1
d_gene: TRBD2

CDR3aa: CASSPSVAGELFF
CDR3nt: TGTGCCAGCTCACCGTCCGTCGCCGGGGAGCTGTTTTTT
abundance: once
j_gene: TRBJ2-2
v_gene: TRBV18
d_gene: NA

CDR3aa: CASSLQGYYGYTF
CDR3nt: TGTGCCAGCTCACTACAGGGTTACTATGGCTACACCTTC
abundance: NA
j_gene: TRBJ1-2
v_gene: TRBV18
d_gene: NA

CDR3aa: CASSLQGVMATEAFF
CDR3nt: TGTGCCAGCAGTCTTCAGGGGGTGATGGCCACTGAAGCTTTCTTT
abundance: NA
j_gene: TRBJ1-1
v_gene: TRBV27
d_gene: TRBD1

CDR3aa: CASVSKELNTGELFF
CDR3nt: TGTGCCAGTGTCTCCAAGGAGCTTAACACCGGGGAGCTGTTTTTT
abundance: NA
j_gene: TRBJ2-2
v_gene: TRBV19
d_gene: NA

CDR3aa: CASSRGQVNTEAFF
CDR3nt: TGTGCCAGCAGCCGAGGACAGGTGAACACTGAAGCTTTCTTT
abundance: NA
j_gene: TRBJ1-1
v_gene: TRBV7-9
d_gene: TRBD1

CDR3aa: CASRGQNEKLFF
CDR3nt: TGTGCCAGCAGGGGACAGAATGAAAAACTGTTTTTT
abundance: NA
j_gene: TRBJ1-4
v_gene: TRBV6-1
d_gene: TRBD1

CDR3aa: CASSPGTDSYEQYF
CDR3nt: TGTGCCAGCAGCCCGGGGACAGATTCCTACGAGCAGTACTTC
abundance: NA
j_gene: TRBJ2-7
v_gene: TRBV7-7
d_gene: TRBD1

CDR3aa: CASSQGGAGGQETQYF
CDR3nt: TGTGCCAGCAGCCAAGGTGGTGCGGGAGGGCAAGAGACCCAGTACTTC
abundance: NA
j_gene: TRBJ2-5
v_gene: TRBV4-2
d_gene: TRBD2

CDR3aa: CASSPRLAGNNEQFF
CDR3nt: TGTGCCAGCAGTCCGCGACTAGCGGGAAACAATGAGCAGTTCTTC
abundance: NA
j_gene: TRBJ2-1
v_gene: TRBV27
d_gene: TRBD2

CDR3aa: CASSLGQVNQPQHF
CDR3nt: TGTGCCAGCAGCTTGGGACAGGTCAATCAGCCCCAGCATTTT
abundance: NA
j_gene: TRBJ1-5
v_gene: TRBV5-6
d_gene: NA

CDR3aa: CASSLGAATNTEAFF
CDR3nt: TGCGCCAGCAGCTTAGGGGCAGCAACTAACACTGAAGCTTTCTTT
abundance: NA
j_gene: TRBJ1-1
v_gene: TRBV5-1
d_gene: NA

CDR3aa: CASSYGGWETQYF
CDR3nt: TGTGCCAGCAGCTATGGGGGCTGGGAGACCCAGTACTTC
abundance: NA
j_gene: TRBJ2-5
v_gene: TRBV7-9
d_gene: NA

CDR3aa: CASSPWTASQETQYF
CDR3nt: TGTGCCAGCAGTCCTTGGACAGCCTCACAAGAGACCCAGTACTTC
abundance: once
j_gene: TRBJ2-5
v_gene: TRBV2
d_gene: NA

CDR3aa: CASSSTSGGRETQYF
CDR3nt: TGTGCCAGCAGCTCAACCTCGGGGGGTAGAGAGACCCAGTACTTC
abundance: NA
j_gene: TRBJ2-5
v_gene: TRBV7-9
d_gene: TRBD2

CDR3aa: CASSPQRLVNNEQYF
CDR3nt: TGTGCCAGCAGCCCTCAGCGACTAGTGAACAACGAGCAGTACTTC
abundance: NA
j_gene: TRBJ2-7
v_gene: TRBV14
d_gene: NA

CDR3aa: CASSLESAYEQYF
CDR3nt: TGTGCCAGCAGCTTAGAGTCAGCCTACGAGCAGTACTTC
abundance: NA
j_gene: TRBJ2-7
v_gene: TRBV7-9
d_gene: NA

CDR3aa: CASSESRSSGNTIYF
CDR3nt: TGCGCCAGCAGTGAGTCTAGAAGCTCTGGAAACACCATATATTTT
abundance: NA
j_gene: TRBJ1-3
v_gene: TRBV10-1
d_gene: NA